One TCR beta chain is described in this entry. Antigen specificity is unknown. For TCRbeta, the library was prepared with unique molecular identifiers. TCRdb ran MiXCR on the PCR reads and lists one entry per CDR3 protein. The repertoire holds hundreds of thousands of distinct CDR3 sequences, around 13% seen once, with 2.2% in the top ten. CDR3 size: 21 residues. The ends lost 2 bases at V and 6 bases at J; junction bases unmatched: 19. Germline V gene data show CDR1 as MNHEY and CDR2 as SVGEGT. The sample belongs to a study of T-cell reconstitution after alpha-beta-depleted transplantation in children. The study, taken as a whole, reports: Expanded graft clones numbering several hundred reportedly gave rise to alpha-beta T cells about two months after transplant. One year post-transplant, T-cell counts and diversity were largely derived from T cells produced anew. Some patients' high day-60 TCRbeta diversity was traced to surviving recipient T cells and thymic progenitors.

This chain uses TRBV6-2 or TRBV6-3 with TRBJ2-2; 12 bases map to TRBD2. The clonotype was recovered from a male patient younger than 18 who had a stem cell transplant for acute myeloid leukemia, so the T cells may come from the graft donor. Sequenced here: PBMCs, mostly from graft donor cells, sampled 360 days after TCRalphabeta/CD19-depleted stem cell transplant. As DNA, the CDR3 is TGTGCCAGCAGTTACGAAGGGCCGGGCCTAGCGGGAGGGCCAAGGGCCGGGGAGCTGTTTTTT. Its translation is CASSYEGPGLAGGPRAGELFF.